The 29 T cell receptor beta chains below were found in one sample sequenced in a study of CD8 T cells in Susac syndrome. RNA amounts of roughly 0.5 to 1 ug underwent reverse transcription with random hexamers. MiXCR, applied by TCRdb to the immunoSEQ multiplex PCR reads, yields one record per CDR3 protein. Among 150,000 to 250,000 distinct CDR3 sequences listed, 90% to 95% were seen once. Specimen: CD4+ T cells from PBMCs. The receptors derive from a human donor with multiple sclerosis.

CDR3 DNA: TGCAGCGTAGGGACAGGGGCGATCACAGATACGCAGTATTTT. This encodes CSVGTGAITDTQYF. The chain joins TRBV29-1 to TRBJ2-3, with 10 bases lining up with TRBD1. Germline loops: CDR1 SQVTM, CDR2 ANQGSEA. The CDR3 consists of 14 residues. Trimming at V came to 6 bases and at J to 2 bases, leaving 5 bases not matched to a gene.

The chain uses TRBV4-1 and TRBJ2-7; 9 bases are a match to TRBD1. Unmatched junction bases numbered 8, after V lost 3 bases and J lost 5 bases. The CDR3 runs to 15 residues. The germline V gene encodes CDR1 MGHRA and CDR2 YSYEKL. DNA of the CDR3: TGCGCCAGCAGCCACTCCGGACAGGGGAGCCACGAGCAGTACTTC. Its translation: CASSHSGQGSHEQYF.

This clonotype was recorded only once. The CDR3 DNA reads as TGCGCCAGCAGCCTGCAGAGTGGAAACACCATATATTTT. As protein: CASSLQSGNTIYF. The chain recombines TRBV5-1 with TRBJ1-3; D is unclear. V was shortened by 4 bases and J by 3 bases, with 8 bases between the two germline ends. The CDR3 is made up of 13 amino acids. Germline CDR1 is SGHRS and CDR2 is YFSETQ. The whole variable domain, filled in from reference TRBV5-1 and TRBJ1-3, reads KAGVTQTPRYLIKTRGQQVTLSCSPISGHRSVSWYQQTPGQGLQFLFEYFSETQRNKGNFPGRFSGRQFSNSRSEMNVSTLELGDSALYLCASSLQSGNTIYFGEGSWLTVV.

V usage is TRBV20-1 and J usage is TRBJ2-7; D might be TRBD1 (5 bases). With 1 base removed from V and 4 bases from J, the gap between germline ends came to 11 bases. The germline gives CDR1 DFQATT, CDR2 SNEGSKA (reference sequence). The CDR3 runs 13 residues. CDR3 loop: CSARGQGKYEQYF. CDR3 bases: TGCAGTGCTAGAGGGCAGGGAAAATACGAGCAGTACTTC.

The chain is built from TRBV29-1 and TRBJ1-2; 7 nucleotides line up with TRBD1. Germline V lookup: CDR1 SQVTM, CDR2 ANQGSEA. The CDR3 runs to 16 residues. V shed 2 bases and J 4 bases; nucleotides not matched to a gene: 13. The CDR3: CSVERSDRTGFYGYTF. DNA for the CDR3: TGCAGCGTTGAAAGGTCCGACCGGACAGGCTTCTATGGCTACACCTTC.

The rearrangement uses TRBV20-1 and TRBJ1-5; D remains ambiguous. This CDR3 is 14 amino acids long. From germline, CDR1 is DFQATT and CDR2 SNEGSKA (reference sequence). The V and J ends lost 1 base and 2 bases respectively, with 9 bases between them. CDR3 region: CSARGLEGNQPQHF. The CDR3 nucleotides read TGCAGTGCTAGAGGTCTAGAGGGCAATCAGCCCCAGCATTTT.

The chain has TRBV3-1 and TRBJ1-1; D not resolved. Between the trimmed V and J ends, which lost 3 bases and 4 bases, there was a span of 9 bases. CDR1 LGHDT and CDR2 YNNKEL come from the germline V gene (reference sequence). The CDR3 sequence is 13 residues long. The chain's CDR3 is CASSHREGTEAFF. CDR3 nucleotide sequence: TGTGCCAGCAGCCATAGGGAAGGCACTGAAGCTTTCTTT.

J is TRBJ1-5 and V is TRBV24-1, with D possibly TRBD1 on 5 matching bases. The ends were cut back, 3 bases at V and 4 bases at J, with 9 bases in the middle. The CDR3 covers 14 residues. Germline lookup yields CDR1 KGHDR and CDR2 SFDVKD. CDR3 nucleotides: TGTGCCACCAGTGATCCGACAGAGAATCAGCCCCAGCATTTT. It translates to CATSDPTENQPQHF.

This clonotype came up once. The gene calls are TRBV5-1 and TRBJ2-1; 10 positions match TRBD2. CDR1 and CDR2 (germline): SGHRS, YFSETQ. CDR3 size: 16 residues. Trimming took 5 bases from V and 7 from J; bases not matched to a gene: 12. The CDR3 nucleotides are TGCGCCAGCAGGGCCTCGGGACTAGCGAGGCAAAATGAGCAGTTCTTC. Translated: CASRASGLARQNEQFF.

The DNA for the CDR3 is TGTGCCAGCAGCGCCACTAGCGGGGGCAACATTCAGTACTTC. It encodes CASSATSGGNIQYF. The V gene is TRBV7-2, the J gene TRBJ2-4, with TRBD2 identical over 11 bases. The J segment lost 7 bases and the V segment lost 5 bases, leaving 4 bases of the junction unmatched. Germline V gene lookup returns CDR1 SGHTA and CDR2 FQGNSA. The CDR3 covers 14 residues.

This chain links TRBV20-1 with TRBJ2-6; D unclear. The CDR3 contains 17 residues. Germline CDR1 and CDR2: DFQATT and SNEGSKA (reference sequence). V lost 0 bases to trimming and J lost 1 base, with 13 bases between them. DNA for the CDR3: TGCAGTGCTAGAGATAGAAAGCTTAATTCTGGGGCCAACGTCCTGACTTTC. This gives the protein CSARDRKLNSGANVLTF.

This clonotype has only one observation. The J gene is TRBJ1-1, the V gene TRBV15; 8 positions match TRBD1. The CDR3 runs 13 residues. Per germline, CDR1 LNHNV and CDR2 YYDKDF (reference sequence). Unmatched junction bases numbered 5, after V lost 7 bases and J lost 4 bases. CDR3 loop: CATKDDRGTEAFF. DNA of the CDR3: TGTGCCACCAAGGATGACAGGGGCACTGAAGCTTTCTTT.

This chain connects TRBV30 to TRBJ2-7; 7 bases agree with TRBD2. This CDR3 is built from 13 residues. CDR1 is GTSNPN, CDR2 SVGIG, per germline (reference sequence). The junction had 4 bases not matched to a gene; V was cut back by 0 bases and J by 5 bases. CDR3 in amino acids: CAWSVLGGDEQYF. CDR3 bases: TGTGCCTGGAGTGTACTGGGGGGGGACGAGCAGTACTTC.

This chain joins TRBV20-1 and TRBJ1-1; 7 bases match TRBD1. There are 15 residues in the CDR3. J lost 5 bases, V lost 5 bases, and 14 bases had no gene match. Germline V lookup: CDR1 DFQATT, CDR2 SNEGSKA (reference sequence). CDR3 residues: CSAHSATQGVTEAFF. DNA for the CDR3: TGCAGTGCTCACTCCGCCACTCAGGGGGTTACTGAAGCTTTCTTT.

The chain carries TRBV6-5 and TRBJ2-1; TRBD1 matches 7 bases. Germline-derived CDR1 and CDR2 are MNHEY and SVGAGI. Germline trimming cut 0 bases from V and 6 bases from J; bases unmatched to any gene: 8. The CDR3 sequence is 16 residues long. CDR3 bases: TGTGCCAGCAGTTACTCTCCGGGACAGCACATCAATGAGCAGTTCTTC. Amino acids: CASSYSPGQHINEQFF.

In regard to this clonotype: A junction boundary mismatches the germline segment, possibly from a read error. The chain is built from TRBV2 and TRBJ1-6; D is possibly TRBD1 (6 bases). The germline V gene has CDR1 SNHLY and CDR2 FYNNEI. The CDR3 is made up of 13 amino acids. This CDR3 is CASEGGYSSPLHF. CDR3 sequence (DNA): TGTGCCAGCGAGGGGGGTTATAGTTCACCCCTCCACTTT.

The chain links TRBV5-1 to TRBJ1-1; D remains ambiguous. Germline CDR1 and CDR2: SGHRS and YFSETQ. V shed 5 bases and J shed 5 bases, with 13 bases lying between them. The CDR3 extends over 13 amino acids. The CDR3 coding sequence is TGCGCCAGCAGGGGCCCGGTAGGAACTGAAGCTTTCTTT. It yields the protein CASRGPVGTEAFF. The entire variable domain, with the rest obtained from reference TRBV5-1 and TRBJ1-1, is as follows: KAGVTQTPRYLIKTRGQQVTLSCSPISGHRSVSWYQQTPGQGLQFLFEYFSETQRNKGNFPGRFSGRQFSNSRSEMNVSTLELGDSALYLCASRGPVGTEAFFGQGTRLTVV.

This clonotype occurred once. V gene TRBV20-1 combines with J gene TRBJ1-1; TRBD1 might be the D (6 bases). V lost 1 base to trimming and J lost 8 bases, with 14 bases between them. Germline assignment: CDR1 DFQATT and CDR2 SNEGSKA (reference sequence). The CDR3 loop spans 13 amino acids. CDR3 sequence: CSARVGRGREAFF. CDR3 DNA sequence: TGCAGTGCTAGAGTGGGCAGGGGCCGCGAAGCTTTCTTT.

The chain carries TRBV25-1 and TRBJ2-5; TRBD1 matches 8 bases. Per the germline V gene, CDR1 is MGHDK and CDR2 is SYGVNS. Germline trimming cut 6 bases from V and 4 bases from J; bases unmatched to any gene: 10. The CDR3 loop spans 15 amino acids. In nucleotides, the CDR3 is TGTGCCAGCAGCCCCGACAGGGGTGAAGGAGAGACCCAGTACTTC. This codes for CASSPDRGEGETQYF.

The gene calls are TRBV5-1 and TRBJ2-1; 10 bases agree with TRBD1. CDR3 length equals 14 residues. Per germline, CDR1 SGHRS and CDR2 YFSETQ. V was clipped by 0 bases and J by 6 bases; unmatched bases: 0. The CDR3 DNA reads as TGCGCCAGCAGCTTGGGGACAGGGGGCAATGAGCAGTTCTTC. Its translation: CASSLGTGGNEQFF.

DNA for the CDR3: TGTGCCAGTAGTTCGCGGCGAGGGATGGCTGGCAGCACCTCCTACGAGCAGTACTTC. Residues: CASSSRRGMAGSTSYEQYF. The V call is TRBV19, the J call TRBJ2-7; possibly TRBD2 for D (5 bases). The CDR3 consists of 19 residues. With 5 bases removed from V and 0 bases from J, the gap between germline ends came to 26 bases. The germline V gene encodes CDR1 LNHDA and CDR2 SQIVND (reference sequence).

V usage is TRBV30 and J usage is TRBJ2-5; TRBD2 matches 12 bases. CDR3 length: 15 amino acids. CDR1 is GTSNPN, CDR2 SVGIG, per germline (reference sequence). Trimming cost V 5 bases and J 4 bases; bases outside gene matches: 8. CDR3 DNA: TGTGCCTGGTATAAAAGGACTAGCGGGGCAGAGACCCAGTACTTC. It is translated as CAWYKRTSGAETQYF.

The chain combines TRBV20-1 with TRBJ2-1, with D tentatively TRBD1 (5 bases). V dropped 5 bases and J dropped 6 bases, with 11 bases sitting between them. CDR1 is DFQATT, CDR2 SNEGSKA, per germline (reference sequence). CDR3 length: 12 residues. CDR3: CSAARQRNEQFF. DNA for the CDR3: TGCAGTGCTGCTCGACAGCGCAATGAGCAGTTCTTC.

This rearrangement joins TRBV6-5 to TRBJ2-3, with D perhaps TRBD1 (6 bases). The CDR3 runs to 16 residues. The germline V and J ends were trimmed by 4 bases and 4 bases, with 18 bases remaining between them. Germline lookup yields CDR1 MNHEY and CDR2 SVGAGI. The DNA of the CDR3 is TGTGCCAGCAGTTCTACAGGGACGAGGACGGCAGATACGCAGTATTTT. The encoded protein is CASSSTGTRTADTQYF.

CDR3 nucleotide sequence: TGTGCCAGCCGCCGCCACACCGCCTACAATGAGCAGTTCTTC. Its translation: CASRRHTAYNEQFF. The gene calls are TRBV27 and TRBJ2-1, with unresolved D. The V and J ends lost 8 bases and 2 bases respectively, with 13 bases between them. The CDR3 runs to 14 residues. Germline CDR1 MNHEY, CDR2 SMNVEV (reference sequence).

CDR3 sequence (DNA): TGTGCCAGCAGCCCTTACGGGGGTGGCCTGCAGCCCCAGCATTTT. Its protein product is CASSPYGGGLQPQHF. The rearrangement links TRBV12-3 or TRBV12-4 to TRBJ1-5, with D possibly matching TRBD1 (5 bases). Trimming cost V 6 bases and J 7 bases, with 19 bases left between them. The CDR3 totals 15 residues.

This clonotype was observed a single time. This chain joins TRBV27 and TRBJ1-4; D is unclear. V was trimmed by 2 bases and J by 8 bases, leaving 12 bases between them. The CDR3 is made up of 14 amino acids. Per germline, CDR1 MNHEY and CDR2 SMNVEV (reference sequence). The CDR3 DNA reads as TGTGCCAGCAGTTTAGGGATGAATAAGGAAAAACTGTTTTTT. Translated, it gives CASSLGMNKEKLFF.

This clonotype was counted once. The chain links TRBV3-1 to TRBJ2-7; D is ambiguous. The CDR3 has 15 residues. Trimming shortened V by 0 bases and J by 4 bases, and 13 bases separated the two germline ends. Per germline, CDR1 LGHDT and CDR2 YNNKEL (reference sequence). The CDR3 loop is CASSQDRWKSYEQYF. The CDR3 bases are TGTGCCAGCAGCCAAGATCGTTGGAAGTCATACGAGCAGTACTTC.

The chain has TRBV3-1 and TRBJ1-2; no definite D call. CDR1 LGHDT and CDR2 YNNKEL come from the germline V gene (reference sequence). Trimming stripped 0 bases from V and 4 bases from J, with 9 bases between. The CDR3 sequence is 14 residues long. The CDR3 DNA sequence: TGTGCCAGCAGCCAAGATCCCGGCAGCTATGGCTACACCTTC. It codes for CASSQDPGSYGYTF.